This entry lists 11 T cell receptor beta chains sequenced from one sample in a study of regulatory T cells in long-lasting Graves disease. Time point described: newly diagnosed GD, antithyroid drugs for less than 3 months. PBMC-extracted RNA yielded the TCR library. TCR beta libraries were built with iRepertoire HTBI primers and Arm-PCR of CDR3 regions. From the multiplex PCR reads, TCRdb called clonotypes with MiXCR, one entry per CDR3 protein. The sample records roughly 500,000 distinct CDR3 sequences, less than 15% being singletons. These data were also filed under a second study, of T cells in Graves' hyperthyroidism and ophthalmopathy.

Sequenced here: peripheral blood mononuclear cells (PBMCs), sampled at new diagnosis, from a patient treated with antithyroid drugs. These receptors came from a man aged 25-45 years with Graves disease.

The table lists this clonotype with many counts. V gene TRBV5-1 combines with J gene TRBJ2-2; D perhaps matches TRBD1 (6 bases). Germline assignment: CDR1 SGHRS and CDR2 YFSETQ. Deletions cut 0 bases from V and 0 bases from J, with 9 bases between. The length of the CDR3 is 16 residues. The CDR3 loop reads CASSLGGTTNTGELFF. DNA of the CDR3: TGCGCCAGCAGCTTGGGGGGGACAACGAACACCGGGGAGCTGTTTTTT.

This clonotype has more than one count but fewer than ten. The chain joins TRBV25-1 to TRBJ2-5, with 9 bases aligning to TRBD2. V trimming: 4 bases; J trimming: 5 bases; junction bases outside the gene matches: 8. Germline V gene data show CDR1 as MGHDK and CDR2 as SYGVNS. This CDR3 has 15 residues. The CDR3 DNA reads as TGTGCCAGCAGTGCAGGCGGGAGGGCCGACGAGACCCAGTACTTC. It encodes CASSAGGRADETQYF.

This clonotype appeared many times. This sequence joins TRBV5-1 and TRBJ2-1; weak D call: TRBD2 (5 bases). The CDR3 loop spans 18 amino acids. Germline CDR1 and CDR2: SGHRS and YFSETQ. Deletions cut 5 bases from V and 5 bases from J, with 26 bases between. Here the CDR3 DNA reads TGCGCCAGCAGACCTAGCATCCAACTGCGGCCCTTCAACAATGAGCAGTTCTTC. Protein product: CASRPSIQLRPFNNEQFF.

This clonotype was picked up a small number of times. The chain couples TRBV19 to TRBJ2-1; a possible D gene is TRBD2 (5 bases). V gave up 3 bases and J gave up 8 bases, with 14 bases separating them. The length of the CDR3 is 14 residues. Germline values: CDR1 LNHDA, CDR2 SQIVND (reference sequence). The CDR3 loop is CASSMRDIGDEQFF. The DNA of the CDR3 is TGTGCCAGTAGTATGAGGGATATCGGAGATGAGCAGTTCTTC.

In its sample, this clonotype was seen once. V and J are TRBV5-6 and TRBJ2-3, with 12 bases lining up with TRBD1. Per germline, CDR1 SGHDT and CDR2 YYEEEE. With 4 bases clipped from V and 1 base from J, the junction kept 7 bases outside the gene matches. There are 17 residues in the CDR3. Here the CDR3 reads CASSLEGQGARTDTQYF. As DNA, the CDR3 is TGTGCCAGCAGCCTCGAGGGACAGGGGGCCCGCACAGATACGCAGTATTTT.

The sample holds many counts of this clonotype. The chain combines TRBV6-2 or TRBV6-3 with TRBJ2-5, with 9 bases fitting TRBD1. Germline CDR1 is MNHEY and CDR2 is SVGEGT. With V trimmed by 4 bases and J by 4 bases, 4 bases remained unmatched. The CDR3 covers 14 residues. CDR3 sequence (DNA): TGTGCCAGCAGTTTTACGGGACAGGGAGAGACCCAGTACTTC. It translates to CASSFTGQGETQYF.

This clonotype was recorded a few times. This rearrangement joins TRBV24-1 to TRBJ1-5; no reliable D call. V lost 5 bases to trimming and J lost 1 base, with 8 bases between them. The CDR3 runs 14 residues. Germline-derived CDR1 and CDR2 are KGHDR and SFDVKD. This chain's CDR3 is CATSGPLSNQPQHF. CDR3 nucleotide sequence: TGTGCCACCAGTGGCCCACTCAGCAATCAGCCCCAGCATTTT.

This clonotype was found many times. This sequence joins TRBV2 and TRBJ1-2; 7 bases fit TRBD1. CDR3 size: 16 residues. V trimming: 8 bases; J trimming: 4 bases; junction bases outside the gene matches: 16. The germline CDR1 and CDR2 sequences are SNHLY and FYNNEI. CDR3 in amino acids: CASRRDRVPYIYGYTF. The CDR3 nucleotides read TGTGCCAGCCGAAGAGACAGGGTTCCTTATATCTATGGCTACACCTTC. Variable domain in full (rest from reference TRBV2 and TRBJ1-2): EPEVTQTPSHQVTQMGQEVILRCVPISNHLYFYWYRQILGQKVEFLVSFYNNEISEKSEIFDDQFSVERPDGSNFTLKIRSTKLEDSAMYFCASRRDRVPYIYGYTFGSGTRLTVV.

In this sample, this clonotype turned up many times. V usage is TRBV29-1 and J usage is TRBJ2-1, with 8 bases that match TRBD2. After removal of 6 bases from V and 10 bases from J, the junction contained 17 bases not matched to a gene. Germline CDR1 SQVTM, CDR2 ANQGSEA. The CDR3 runs 15 residues. CDR3 coding DNA: TGCAGCGTCCCCCAACTGGCTAGCGGGTCTCGAGAGCAGTTCTTC. This gives the protein CSVPQLASGSREQFF.

There are many counts of this clonotype. The chain links TRBV6-4 to TRBJ2-3; maybe TRBD2 (5 bases). This CDR3 spans 15 amino acids. V was pared by 3 bases and J by 2 bases, with 12 bases between. Germline V gives CDR1 MRHNA, CDR2 SNTAGT. The CDR3 sequence: CASSEGIGDTDTQYF. CDR3 in DNA: TGTGCCAGCAGTGAGGGTATCGGGGACACAGATACGCAGTATTTT.

This clonotype was seen ten or more times. CDR3 sequence (DNA): TGTGCCAGCGGACGATCCCGGGGGGACACTGAAGCTTTCTTT. It codes for CASGRSRGDTEAFF. This chain links TRBV6-1 with TRBJ1-1; TRBD1 is a possible D gene (5 bases). The CDR3 contains 14 residues. Trimming cost V 8 bases and J 3 bases, with 16 bases left between them. Germline lookup yields CDR1 MNHNS and CDR2 SASEGT.